This TCR beta chain was obtained from a study of blood T cell repertoires in COVID-19. The overall study: Italy, Spain and the United States were the sources of the convalescent and acute COVID-19 samples. PBMCs, B-cell-depleted T cells, or T cells were the source of the cDNA or gDNA that made up the material.

Ten or more counts support this clone. The authors' processing: The authors estimated nucleated cell counts from reference gene primer amplification. Some clones are missing from TCRdb's copy, which holds only in-frame ones; the method was immunoSEQ multiplex PCR. Clone size and the V and J calls come from that table; the DNA yielded D and trimming. The sample has 300,000 to 350,000 clones, 89% seen once; the top ten hold around 4%. The Seattle patients joined while their infection was active and were tracked longitudinally afterward. Sequencing used peripheral blood. This TCR derives from a woman aged 55 to 70 with COVID-19, enrolled during active disease.

The CDR3 protein is CASSPIRTGGYGYTF. The CDR3 DNA is TGTGCCAGCAGTCCTATACGGACAGGGGGTTATGGCTACACCTTC. This rearrangement joins TRBV27 to TRBJ1-2; 10 positions agree with TRBD1. Germline V gives CDR1 MNHEY, CDR2 SMNVEV (reference sequence). V shed 5 bases, J shed 5 bases, and the junction held 8 bases outside the gene matches. The CDR3 totals 15 residues.